This TCR beta chain was identified in a study of technical replicates of blood from several donors. TCRdb's copy holds only in-frame clones and misses some; the assay was immunoSEQ multiplex PCR. Of over 50,000 clones listed, about 93% are singletons. J lost 6 bases, V lost 0 bases, and 3 bases had no gene match. This CDR3 is 14 amino acids long. Germline lookup yields CDR1 SGHRS and CDR2 YFSETQ. Sequencing used T cells isolated from PBMCs. The rearrangement uses TRBV5-1 and TRBJ2-7, with 10 nucleotides matching TRBD1. The clonotype originates from a human donor in good health. The CDR3 sequence: CASSLEDRGFEQYF. DNA for the CDR3: TGCGCCAGCAGCTTGGAGGACAGGGGGTTCGAGCAGTACTTC.